The 12 T cell receptor beta chains below come from one sample, sequenced in a study of blood T cell repertoires in COVID-19. The method was immunoSEQ multiplex PCR; TCRdb's version includes in-frame clones alone and lacks a portion of them. The sample has 130,000 or so clones; around 84% are singletons. Sequencing was performed on PBMCs or T cells enriched from blood (not recorded which). The source of these receptors is a man aged 35-49 years with acute COVID-19.

The table lists this clone with a few counts. This chain uses TRBV16 with TRBJ1-6, with D possibly matching TRBD1 (5 bases). This CDR3 is built from 15 residues. V lost 1 base to trimming and J lost 7 bases, with 11 bases between them. Looked up from germline, CDR1 is KGHSY and CDR2 is FQNENV. The CDR3 reads CASSQLAGRNSPLHF. CDR3 bases: TGTGCCAGCAGCCAATTGGCAGGGAGGAATTCACCCCTCCACTTT.

The V and J genes are TRBV19 and TRBJ2-1; 11 nucleotides match TRBD2. CDR3 length equals 17 residues. Germline CDR1 LNHDA, CDR2 SQIVND (reference sequence). V dropped 3 bases and J dropped 10; count of bases not matched to a gene: 14. CDR3 bases: TGTGCCAGTAGTATGACGCCGGGACTAGCGGAAATTGCGGAGCAGTTCTTC. This encodes CASSMTPGLAEIAEQFF.

CDR3 DNA sequence: TGTGCCAGCTCAAAAGAGACAGGGGTGTCCTATAATTCACCCCTCCACTTT. Its protein product is CASSKETGVSYNSPLHF. The V and J genes are TRBV18 and TRBJ1-6, with TRBD1 matching over 8 bases. CDR3 size: 17 residues. Germline CDR1 is KGHSH and CDR2 is LQKENI. V shed 5 bases and J 1 base; nucleotides not matched to a gene: 7.

This chain links TRBV18 with TRBJ1-2; D might be TRBD1 (6 bases). V lost 0 bases to trimming and J lost 8 bases, with 13 bases between them. Germline CDR1 reads KGHSH; CDR2 reads LQKENI. The CDR3 sequence is 14 residues long. Written as DNA, the CDR3 is TGTGCCAGCTCACCACCGAATGGGGGCCAAGGCTACACCTTC. Protein: CASSPPNGGQGYTF.

The V gene is TRBV6-5, the J gene TRBJ2-1; possible D gene TRBD1, 5 bases. Trimming left V 5 bases short and J 3 bases short, with 11 bases between. CDR3 length: 14 residues. Germline V gene data show CDR1 as MNHEY and CDR2 as SVGAGI. The CDR3 coding sequence is TGTGCCAGCAGTCGGCTGGGGCGCTACAATGAGCAGTTCTTC. It codes for CASSRLGRYNEQFF.

The chain links TRBV7-3 to TRBJ2-1, with 9 bases identical to TRBD2. This CDR3 is built from 17 residues. Germline trimming cut 2 bases from V and 7 bases from J; bases unmatched to any gene: 12. The germline V gene encodes CDR1 SGHTA and CDR2 FQGTGA. The CDR3 loop reads CASSLPSSGEGRNEQFF. For the CDR3, the DNA is TGTGCCAGCAGCTTACCCTCTAGCGGGGAGGGTAGGAATGAGCAGTTCTTC.

Only a few counts were recorded for this clone. The J gene is TRBJ1-5, the V gene TRBV28, with 7 bases lining up with TRBD1. V lost 5 bases to trimming and J lost 7 bases; unmatched junction nucleotides: 8. Germline V gene sequence: CDR1 MDHEN, CDR2 SYDVKM. The CDR3 spans 14 residues. The CDR3 protein is CASSPITGEQPQHF. The CDR3 nucleotides are TGTGCCAGCAGTCCCATCACAGGGGAACAGCCCCAGCATTTT. Full variable domain (remainder filled in from reference TRBV28 and TRBJ1-5): DVKVTQSSRYLVKRTGEKVFLECVQDMDHENMFWYRQDPGLGLRLIYFSYDVKMKEKGDIPEGYSVSREKKERFSLILESASTNQTSMYLCASSPITGEQPQHFGDGTRLSIL.

This chain connects TRBV7-9 to TRBJ1-2; TRBD1 agrees at 9 bases. The CDR3 runs to 14 residues. The V and J ends lost 4 bases and 8 bases, in that order; junction bases with no gene match: 8. The germline V gene has CDR1 SEHNR and CDR2 FQNEAQ (reference sequence). CDR3 sequence (DNA): TGTGCCAGCAGCTCAATACAGGGGGCGCGGGGCTACACCTTC. Translation: CASSSIQGARGYTF.

The rearrangement uses TRBV9 and TRBJ1-1, with 8 bases that match TRBD1. Germline-derived CDR1 and CDR2 are SGDLS and YYNGEE. V dropped 0 bases and J dropped 0; count of bases not matched to a gene: 7. CDR3 length: 17 amino acids. The chain's CDR3 is CASSVGQGALMNTEAFF. DNA of the CDR3: TGTGCCAGCAGCGTAGGGCAGGGGGCACTAATGAACACTGAAGCTTTCTTT.

The rearrangement joins TRBV2 to TRBJ2-1, with D tentatively TRBD2 (6 bases). CDR3 length: 16 residues. V shed 0 bases and J shed 4 bases, with 13 bases lying between them. CDR1 and CDR2 from the germline V gene are SNHLY and FYNNEI. CDR3 in DNA: TGTGCCAGCAGTGAAGCTACGTTCCGGGGGTACAATGAGCAGTTCTTC. Translated: CASSEATFRGYNEQFF.

This clone was seen only once. This chain links TRBV6-5 with TRBJ2-2, with a tentative D call TRBD2 (6 bases). Germline V gene data show CDR1 as MNHEY and CDR2 as SVGAGI. Trimming left V 6 bases short and J 0 bases short, with 11 bases between. The CDR3 length is 15 residues. The DNA for the CDR3 is TGTGCCAGCAGAGGAGGGGAGGCGAACACCGGGGAGCTGTTTTTT. Protein: CASRGGEANTGELFF.

This clone was recorded a few times. V usage is TRBV18 and J usage is TRBJ1-5; 10 bases line up with TRBD1. Germline CDR1 KGHSH, CDR2 LQKENI. Unmatched junction bases numbered 3, after V lost 6 bases and J lost 1 base. This CDR3 region has 15 residues. CDR3 in amino acids: CASSPTGGSNQPQHF. The CDR3, as DNA: TGTGCCAGCTCTCCGACAGGGGGCAGCAATCAGCCCCAGCATTTT.